These 3 T cell receptor beta chains share one sample of origin, sequenced in a study of cytomegalovirus exposure and HLA in healthy donors. PCR employed 60 Vbeta and 13 Jbeta primers. The protocol was immunoSEQ multiplex PCR, while the TCRdb copy is restricted to in-frame clones and leaves out a portion. The top ten hold about 4.8% of the sample, which has about 190,000 clones, roughly 77% seen once. Material for sequencing was PBMCs. These receptors originate from a man under 40 in good health and CMV-seropositive.

This clone was counted once. V usage is TRBV5-1 and J usage is TRBJ2-3, with 13 bases that match TRBD2. Germline assignment: CDR1 SGHRS and CDR2 YFSETQ. With V trimmed by 4 bases and J by 4 bases, 6 bases remained unmatched. This CDR3 contains 16 residues. CDR3 protein: CASSILAGGPSDTQYF. CDR3 bases: TGCGCCAGCAGCATACTAGCGGGGGGGCCCTCAGATACGCAGTATTTT.

The CDR3 bases are TGTGCCAGCAGTTACCCCACGAGCTCACCCCTCCACTTT. The encoded protein is CASSYPTSSPLHF. This chain uses TRBV6-5 with TRBJ1-6; D remains ambiguous. The CDR3 runs to 13 residues. V was shortened by 2 bases and J by 10 bases, with 9 bases between the two germline ends. Per germline, CDR1 MNHEY and CDR2 SVGAGI.

CDR3 DNA: TGTGCCATCAGTGGGGGCGAGACATTGGGCGGGGAGCTGTTTTTT. Translating gives CAISGGETLGGELFF. The V gene is TRBV10-3, the J gene TRBJ2-2; possibly TRBD1 for D (5 bases). The CDR3 consists of 15 residues. V lost 4 bases to trimming and J lost 7 bases, with 16 bases between them. From germline, CDR1 is ENHRY and CDR2 SYGVKD.